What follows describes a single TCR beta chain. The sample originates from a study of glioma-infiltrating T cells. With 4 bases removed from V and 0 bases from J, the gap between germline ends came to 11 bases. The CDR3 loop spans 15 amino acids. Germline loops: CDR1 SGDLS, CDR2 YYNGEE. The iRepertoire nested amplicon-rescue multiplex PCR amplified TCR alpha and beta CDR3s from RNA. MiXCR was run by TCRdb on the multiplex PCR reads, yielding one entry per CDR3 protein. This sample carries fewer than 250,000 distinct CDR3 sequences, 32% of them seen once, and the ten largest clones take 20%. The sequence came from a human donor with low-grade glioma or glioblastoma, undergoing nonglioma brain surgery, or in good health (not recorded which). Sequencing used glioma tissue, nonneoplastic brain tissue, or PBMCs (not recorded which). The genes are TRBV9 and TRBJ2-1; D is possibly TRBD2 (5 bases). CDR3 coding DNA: TGTGCCAGCAGCCCCCGCGAGGGCTCCTACAATGAGCAGTTCTTC. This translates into CASSPREGSYNEQFF.